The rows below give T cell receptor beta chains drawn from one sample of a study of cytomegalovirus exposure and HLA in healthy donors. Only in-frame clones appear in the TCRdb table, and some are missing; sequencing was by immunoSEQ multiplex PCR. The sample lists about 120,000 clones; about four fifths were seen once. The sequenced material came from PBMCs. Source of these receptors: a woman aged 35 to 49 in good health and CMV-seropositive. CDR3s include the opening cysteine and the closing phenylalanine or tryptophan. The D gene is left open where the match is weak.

CDR3 DNA: TGTGCCAGCAGTCGACTAACAGGGCTTGGGGGCACTGAAGCTTTCTTT
CDR3 protein: CASSRLTGLGGTEAFF
J gene: TRBJ1-1
V gene: TRBV28
D gene: NA

CDR3 DNA: TGTGCCTGGAGCGGGACTAGCTACGAGCAGTACTTC
CDR3 protein: CAWSGTSYEQYF
J gene: TRBJ2-7
V gene: TRBV30
D gene: TRBD2

CDR3 DNA: TGTGCCAGCAGCTTGATATCTAGCACAGATACGCAGTATTTT
CDR3 protein: CASSLISSTDTQYF
J gene: TRBJ2-3
V gene: TRBV5-4
D gene: NA

CDR3 DNA: TGCGTAAACTTCAGGGGGGAATTCCGGGAGCAGTACTTC
CDR3 protein: CVNFRGEFREQYF
J gene: TRBJ2-7
V gene: TRBV5-1
D gene: NA

CDR3 DNA: TGTGCCAGCAGCTTACTAGCTTCCGAGCAGTACTTC
CDR3 protein: CASSLLASEQYF
J gene: TRBJ2-7
V gene: TRBV2
D gene: NA

CDR3 DNA: TGTGCCAGCAGTGAAGCGCCGGCACTAGCGGGGGCGAGAACTGGGGAGCTGTTTTTT
CDR3 protein: CASSEAPALAGARTGELFF
J gene: TRBJ2-2
V gene: TRBV2
D gene: TRBD2

CDR3 DNA: TGTGCTAGTACCCAACAGGGGGACACTGAAGCTTTCTTT
CDR3 protein: CASTQQGDTEAFF
J gene: TRBJ1-1
V gene: TRBV12-5
D gene: TRBD1

CDR3 DNA: TGTGCCAGTAGGACACAGGGTAGCAATCAGCCCCAGCATTTT
CDR3 protein: CASRTQGSNQPQHF
J gene: TRBJ1-5
V gene: TRBV19
D gene: NA

CDR3 DNA: TGTGCCAGCAGTGCGATTCTAGCGGGAGTTAGCGAGACCCAGTACTTC
CDR3 protein: CASSAILAGVSETQYF
J gene: TRBJ2-5
V gene: TRBV27
D gene: TRBD2

CDR3 DNA: TGTGCCAGCAGTTACTTAGGGGGAGGGGATGGCTACACCTTC
CDR3 protein: CASSYLGGGDGYTF
J gene: TRBJ1-2
V gene: TRBV6-5
D gene: NA

CDR3 DNA: TGTGCCAGCAGTTTGGGGGGACAGTCGGGGGGCTACACCTTC
CDR3 protein: CASSLGGQSGGYTF
J gene: TRBJ1-2
V gene: TRBV28
D gene: TRBD1

CDR3 DNA: TGTGCCAGTAGTGCCCGGGAGTCCCTCCGGACTGAAGCTTTCTTT
CDR3 protein: CASSARESLRTEAFF
J gene: TRBJ1-1
V gene: TRBV19
D gene: NA

CDR3 DNA: TGTGCCAGTAGTATCCCGACAGCATATCAGCCCCAGCATTTT
CDR3 protein: CASSIPTAYQPQHF
J gene: TRBJ1-5
V gene: TRBV19
D gene: NA

CDR3 DNA: TGCGCCAGCAGCTTGGAGGGGGCAGACTATGGCTACACCTTC
CDR3 protein: CASSLEGADYGYTF
J gene: TRBJ1-2
V gene: TRBV5-1
D gene: TRBD1

CDR3 DNA: TGTGCCTGGAGCCAAGGAAACAGTGCTTACAATGAGCAGTTCTTC
CDR3 protein: CAWSQGNSAYNEQFF
J gene: TRBJ2-1
V gene: TRBV30
D gene: NA